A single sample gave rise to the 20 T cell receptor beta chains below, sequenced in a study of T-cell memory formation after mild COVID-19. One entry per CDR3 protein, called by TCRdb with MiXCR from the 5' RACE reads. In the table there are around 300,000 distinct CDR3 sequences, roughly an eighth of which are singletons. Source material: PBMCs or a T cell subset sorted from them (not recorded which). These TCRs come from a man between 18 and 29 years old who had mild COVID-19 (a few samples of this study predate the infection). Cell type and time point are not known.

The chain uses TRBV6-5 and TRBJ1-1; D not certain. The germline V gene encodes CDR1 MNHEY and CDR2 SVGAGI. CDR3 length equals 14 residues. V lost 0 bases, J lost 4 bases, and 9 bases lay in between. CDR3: CASSYSGSVTEAFF. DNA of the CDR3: TGTGCCAGCAGTTACTCGGGCTCGGTCACTGAAGCTTTCTTT.

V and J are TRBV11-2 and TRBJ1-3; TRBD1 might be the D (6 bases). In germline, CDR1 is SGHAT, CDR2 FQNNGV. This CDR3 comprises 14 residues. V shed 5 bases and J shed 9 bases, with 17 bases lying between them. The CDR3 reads CASSRYREWATIYF. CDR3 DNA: TGTGCCAGCAGCAGGTACAGGGAATGGGCCACCATATATTTT. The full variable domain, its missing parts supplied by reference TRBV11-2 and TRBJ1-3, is EAGVAQSPRYKIIEKRQSVAFWCNPISGHATLYWYQQILGQGPKLLIQFQNNGVVDDSQLPKDRFSAERLKGVDSTLKIQPAKLEDSAVYLCASSRYREWATIYFGEGSWLTVV.

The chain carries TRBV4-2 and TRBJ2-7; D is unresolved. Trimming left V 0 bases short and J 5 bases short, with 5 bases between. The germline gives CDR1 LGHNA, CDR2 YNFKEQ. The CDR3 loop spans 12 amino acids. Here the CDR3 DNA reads TGTGCCAGCAGCCAAGATGTCCACGAGCAGTACTTC. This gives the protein CASSQDVHEQYF.

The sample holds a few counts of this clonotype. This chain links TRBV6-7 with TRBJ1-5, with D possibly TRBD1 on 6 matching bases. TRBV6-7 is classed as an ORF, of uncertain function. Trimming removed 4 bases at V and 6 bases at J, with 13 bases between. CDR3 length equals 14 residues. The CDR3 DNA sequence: TGTGCCAGCAGTTTCGACAGGCCGGGTCAGCCCCAGCATTTT. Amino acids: CASSFDRPGQPQHF.

The CDR3 protein is CASSLKGGTAEAFF. CDR3 sequence (DNA): TGTGCCAGCAGCTTAAAGGGGGGCACGGCTGAAGCTTTCTTT. The V call is TRBV7-3, the J call TRBJ1-1; TRBD1 might be the D (6 bases). V was cut by 1 base and J by 6 bases, with 12 bases left in between. From germline, CDR1 is SGHTA and CDR2 FQGTGA. CDR3 length: 14 amino acids.

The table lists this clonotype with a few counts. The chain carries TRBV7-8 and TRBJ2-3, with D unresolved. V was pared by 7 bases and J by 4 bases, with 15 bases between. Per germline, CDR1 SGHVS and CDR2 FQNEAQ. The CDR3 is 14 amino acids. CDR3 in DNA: TGTGCCAGCACCAGGTTACTGGACCCAGATACGCAGTATTTT. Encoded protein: CASTRLLDPDTQYF.

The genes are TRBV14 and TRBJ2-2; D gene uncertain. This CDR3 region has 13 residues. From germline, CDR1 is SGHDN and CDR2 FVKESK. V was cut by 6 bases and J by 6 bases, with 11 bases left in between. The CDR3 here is CASSLNWAGELFF. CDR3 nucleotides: TGTGCCAGCAGTCTCAATTGGGCCGGGGAGCTGTTTTTT.

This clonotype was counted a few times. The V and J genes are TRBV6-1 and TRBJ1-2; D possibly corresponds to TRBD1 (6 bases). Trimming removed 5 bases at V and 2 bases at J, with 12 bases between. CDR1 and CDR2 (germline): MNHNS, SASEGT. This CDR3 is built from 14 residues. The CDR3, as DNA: TGTGCCAGCAGTAGACAGGATAAAAACTATGGCTACACCTTC. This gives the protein CASSRQDKNYGYTF.

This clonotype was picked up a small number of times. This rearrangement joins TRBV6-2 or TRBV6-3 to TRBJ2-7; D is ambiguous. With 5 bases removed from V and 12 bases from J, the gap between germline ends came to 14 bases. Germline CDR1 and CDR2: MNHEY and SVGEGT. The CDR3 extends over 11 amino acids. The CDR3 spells CASSRANRLYV. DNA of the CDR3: TGTGCCAGCAGTCGGGCTAACCGTTTGTACGTC.

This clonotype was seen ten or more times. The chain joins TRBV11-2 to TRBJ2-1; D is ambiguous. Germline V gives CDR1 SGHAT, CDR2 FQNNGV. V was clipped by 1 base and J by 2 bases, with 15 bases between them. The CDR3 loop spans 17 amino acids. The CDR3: CASSLAGNRLTYNEQFF. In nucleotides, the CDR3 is TGTGCCAGCAGCTTAGCAGGAAACCGATTGACCTACAATGAGCAGTTCTTC.

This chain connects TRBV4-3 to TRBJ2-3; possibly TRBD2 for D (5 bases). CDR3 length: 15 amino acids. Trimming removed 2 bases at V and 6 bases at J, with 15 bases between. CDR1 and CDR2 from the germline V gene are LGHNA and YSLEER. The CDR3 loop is CASSQRPQRTDTQYF. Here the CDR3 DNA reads TGCGCCAGCAGCCAACGACCCCAGCGGACGGATACGCAGTATTTT.

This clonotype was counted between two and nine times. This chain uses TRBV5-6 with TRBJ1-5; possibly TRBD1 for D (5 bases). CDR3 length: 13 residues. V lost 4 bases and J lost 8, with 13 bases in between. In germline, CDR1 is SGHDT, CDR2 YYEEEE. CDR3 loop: CASSGPGVEPQHF. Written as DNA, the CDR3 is TGTGCCAGCAGCGGGCCGGGGGTGGAGCCCCAGCATTTT.

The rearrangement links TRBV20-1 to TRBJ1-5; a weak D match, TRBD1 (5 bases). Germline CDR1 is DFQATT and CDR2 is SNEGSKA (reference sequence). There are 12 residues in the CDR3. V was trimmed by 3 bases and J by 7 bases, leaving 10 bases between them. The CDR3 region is CSASPGRQPQHF. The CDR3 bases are TGCAGTGCTAGTCCAGGGAGGCAGCCCCAGCATTTT.

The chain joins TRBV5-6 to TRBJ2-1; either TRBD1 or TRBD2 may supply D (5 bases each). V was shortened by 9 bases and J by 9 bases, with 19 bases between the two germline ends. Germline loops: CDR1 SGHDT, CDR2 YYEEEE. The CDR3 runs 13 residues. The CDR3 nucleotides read TGTGCCAACAACTCAGGGTTGCGGGCTGAGCAGTTCTTC. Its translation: CANNSGLRAEQFF.

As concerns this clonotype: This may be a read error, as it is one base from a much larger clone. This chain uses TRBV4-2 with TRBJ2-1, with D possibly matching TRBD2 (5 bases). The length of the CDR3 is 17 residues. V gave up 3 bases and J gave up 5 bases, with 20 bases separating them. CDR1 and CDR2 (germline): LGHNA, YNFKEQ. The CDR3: CASSHERARFTHNEQFF. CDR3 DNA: TGTGCCAGCAGCCACGAGAGGGCTCGATTCACCCACAATGAGCAGTTCTTC.

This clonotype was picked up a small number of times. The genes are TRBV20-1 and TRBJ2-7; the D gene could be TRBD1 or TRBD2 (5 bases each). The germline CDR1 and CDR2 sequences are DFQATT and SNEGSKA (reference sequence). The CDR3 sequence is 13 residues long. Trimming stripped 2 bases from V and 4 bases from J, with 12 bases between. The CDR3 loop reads CSARLGDRYEQYV. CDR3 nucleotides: TGCAGTGCTAGACTCGGGGACCGTTACGAGCAGTACGTC.

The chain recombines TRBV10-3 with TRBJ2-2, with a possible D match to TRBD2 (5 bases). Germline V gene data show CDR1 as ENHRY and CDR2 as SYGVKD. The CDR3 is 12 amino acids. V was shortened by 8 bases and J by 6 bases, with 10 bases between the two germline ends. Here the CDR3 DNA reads TGTGCCATCCGGTCCGGGGCCGGGGAGCTGTTTTTT. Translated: CAIRSGAGELFF.

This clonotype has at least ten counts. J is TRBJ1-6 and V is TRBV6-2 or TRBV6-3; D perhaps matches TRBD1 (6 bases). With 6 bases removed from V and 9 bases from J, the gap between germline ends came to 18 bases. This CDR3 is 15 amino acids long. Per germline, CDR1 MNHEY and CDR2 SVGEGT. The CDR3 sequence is CASSPAGAASSPLHF. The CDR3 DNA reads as TGTGCCAGCAGCCCGGCGGGGGCAGCGAGTTCACCCCTCCACTTT.

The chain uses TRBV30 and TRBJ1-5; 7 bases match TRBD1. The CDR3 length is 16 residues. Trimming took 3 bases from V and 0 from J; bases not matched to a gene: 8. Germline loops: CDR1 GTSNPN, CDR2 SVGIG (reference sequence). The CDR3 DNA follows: TGTGCCTGGAGCCATAAACAGGGGTATAGCAATCAGCCCCAGCATTTT. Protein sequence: CAWSHKQGYSNQPQHF.

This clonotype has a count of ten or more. CDR3 loop: CASNPPALHF. DNA for the CDR3: TGCGCCAGTAACCCCCCAGCCCTCCACTTT. This sequence joins TRBV4-1 and TRBJ1-6; D unresolved. Trimming removed 9 bases at V and 14 bases at J, with 11 bases between. This CDR3 has 10 residues. Germline V CDR1 and CDR2: MGHRA, YSYEKL.